These 31 T cell receptor beta chains were sequenced from one sample in a study of blood T cells in healthy people across ages. Primers used in a second PCR of about 7 to 12 cycles were a sample-barcoded 5' primer and a J-beta primer mix. TCRdb reprocessed the 5' RACE reads via MiXCR and lists one record per CDR3 protein. The table lists over 1,500,000 distinct CDR3 sequences, about 50% of them singletons. The sample consisted of blood. These receptors all come from a middle-aged woman in good health.

The table lists this clonotype with a count of one. This rearrangement joins TRBV4-2 to TRBJ2-5, with D possibly matching TRBD1 (6 bases). This CDR3 is 16 amino acids long. Trimming cost V 3 bases and J 11 bases, with 25 bases left between them. The germline CDR1 and CDR2 sequences are LGHNA and YNFKEQ. In nucleotides, the CDR3 is TGTGCCAGCAGCCAGAGAGGGGGAAGCCTGTGGAATGAGCAGTACTTC. Protein product: CASSQRGGSLWNEQYF.

This clonotype was seen a handful of times. CDR3 nucleotides: TGTGCCAGCAGCTTAAGCGGGGGGGAGGCGGAGGAGCAGTTCTTC. It specifies CASSLSGGEAEEQFF. J is TRBJ2-1 and V is TRBV7-2; 10 bases align to TRBD2. The germline V gene encodes CDR1 SGHTA and CDR2 FQGNSA. The CDR3 has 15 residues. The ends lost 2 bases at V and 10 bases at J; junction bases unmatched: 8.

The chain combines TRBV7-2 with TRBJ2-5; 8 bases agree with TRBD2. The CDR3 contains 16 residues. Germline V gene data show CDR1 as SGHTA and CDR2 as FQGNSA. V dropped 6 bases and J dropped 11; count of bases not matched to a gene: 20. The CDR3 spells CASSRAGGNYGNEQYF. CDR3 DNA: TGTGCCAGCAGTAGGGCGGGGGGTAATTACGGGAATGAGCAGTACTTC.

The gene calls are TRBV2 and TRBJ2-5; 8 bases agree with TRBD1. The V segment lost 9 bases and the J segment 5 bases; nucleotides outside the gene matches: 11. Germline CDR1 is SNHLY and CDR2 is FYNNEI. The CDR3 has 14 amino acids. The CDR3 protein is CARTKQGVAETQYF. The CDR3 DNA reads TGTGCCAGAACGAAACAGGGGGTGGCGGAGACCCAGTACTTC.

V and J are TRBV3-1 and TRBJ2-5; D call uncertain. The V and J ends lost 2 bases and 11 bases respectively, with 12 bases between them. CDR1 and CDR2 from the germline V gene are LGHDT and YNNKEL (reference sequence). The CDR3 contains 12 residues. CDR3: CASSQKGLEQYF. CDR3 coding DNA: TGTGCCAGCAGCCAAAAGGGTCTAGAGCAGTACTTC.

This chain joins TRBV24-1 and TRBJ2-3; D remains unclear. The V end was cut by 6 bases, the J end by 2 bases, with 8 bases between. Germline lookup yields CDR1 KGHDR and CDR2 SFDVKD. CDR3 length: 13 amino acids. Written as DNA, the CDR3 is TGTGCCACCAGTTCAGCAACCACAGATACGCAGTATTTT. It specifies CATSSATTDTQYF.

On this clonotype: A junction end diverges from the germline sequence, so it may reflect a read error. The chain is built from TRBV7-7 and TRBJ2-5, with TRBD2 identical over 7 bases. Per the germline V gene, CDR1 is SSHAT and CDR2 is FNYEAQ (reference sequence). The CDR3 covers 14 residues. DNA of the CDR3: TGTGCTAGCAGCCGCGGGGGTGTATGGGAGACCCAGTACTTC. This gives the protein CASSRGGVWETQYF.

This chain links TRBV7-9 with TRBJ2-1; no definite D call. V lost 1 base, J lost 9 bases, and 13 bases lay in between. Per the germline V gene, CDR1 is SEHNR and CDR2 is FQNEAQ (reference sequence). The CDR3 has 14 residues. The CDR3 loop is CASSLEVSSSEQFF. CDR3 DNA: TGTGCCAGCAGCTTAGAAGTCAGTTCTTCTGAGCAGTTCTTC.

This clonotype occurred a few times. The chain has TRBV20-1 and TRBJ1-5; D is unclear. Germline CDR1 DFQATT, CDR2 SNEGSKA (reference sequence). The CDR3 consists of 13 residues. V dropped 0 bases and J dropped 6 bases, with 9 bases sitting between them. CDR3 amino acids: CSARDSSGQPQHF. In DNA form, the CDR3 reads TGCAGTGCTAGAGATTCGTCGGGTCAGCCCCAGCATTTT.

The V call is TRBV14, the J call TRBJ2-1, with D uncertain. The germline V and J ends were trimmed by 7 bases and 3 bases, with 4 bases remaining between them. Germline assignment: CDR1 SGHDN and CDR2 FVKESK. The CDR3 consists of 11 residues. CDR3: CASTHYNEQFF. The CDR3 DNA sequence: TGTGCCAGCACTCACTACAATGAGCAGTTCTTC.

The V call is TRBV27, the J call TRBJ2-7; 8 positions match TRBD1. Matching the DNA end better, TRBJ2-5 makes the J call doubtful. The germline V gene has CDR1 MNHEY and CDR2 SMNVEV (reference sequence). The CDR3 loop spans 15 amino acids. Here the CDR3 DNA reads TGTGCCAGCAGCTCAGGGGGCAGGGAATTCGAGACCCAGTACTTC. It specifies CASSSGGREFETQYF.

The J gene is TRBJ2-5, the V gene TRBV28, with TRBD2 matching 9 bases. Germline V gene sequence: CDR1 MDHEN, CDR2 SYDVKM. This CDR3 is 15 amino acids long. Trimming removed 4 bases from V and 3 bases from J; junction bases left unmatched: 6. CDR3 sequence reads: CASSSSSGGKETQYF. The CDR3 DNA reads as TGTGCCAGCAGTTCCTCAAGCGGGGGGAAAGAGACCCAGTACTTC.

This clonotype was seen more than once but under ten times. The gene calls are TRBV19 and TRBJ2-6; TRBD1 matches at 7 bases. CDR1 and CDR2 from the germline V gene are LNHDA and SQIVND (reference sequence). V lost 6 bases and J lost 2; bases outside the gene matches: 10. The CDR3 runs to 17 residues. The CDR3 coding sequence is TGTGCCAGTAGGAAAGACAGGGCCGATCCTGGGGCCAACGTCCTGACTTTC. Its protein product is CASRKDRADPGANVLTF.

About this clonotype itself: The junction departs from the called germline gene at one end, perhaps through a read error. V usage is TRBV6-5 and J usage is TRBJ1-1; possibly TRBD1 for D (5 bases). This CDR3 region has 12 residues. Looked up from germline, CDR1 is MNHEY and CDR2 is SVGAGI. CDR3 in DNA: TGTGCCGGCAGTTACTCAAGGGGTGAAGCTTTCTTT. It specifies CAGSYSRGEAFF.

The V call is TRBV29-1, the J call TRBJ2-1; D gene unclear. The CDR3 runs to 11 residues. Germline assignment: CDR1 SQVTM and CDR2 ANQGSEA. V lost 1 base, J lost 9 bases, and 7 bases lay in between. CDR3 loop: CSVEGSGEQFF. CDR3 nucleotides: TGCAGCGTTGAAGGTTCTGGTGAGCAGTTCTTC.

The chain recombines TRBV29-1 with TRBJ2-5, with a tentative D call TRBD2 (5 bases). This CDR3 is built from 15 residues. CDR1 and CDR2 from the germline V gene are SQVTM and ANQGSEA. The germline V and J ends were trimmed by 5 bases and 5 bases, with 21 bases remaining between them. The CDR3 protein is CSVIGGLWGGETQYF. CDR3 DNA: TGCAGCGTTATAGGAGGCCTTTGGGGTGGGGAGACCCAGTACTTC.

This clonotype was found a few times. The chain is built from TRBV15 and TRBJ1-5; D unresolved. V was trimmed by 1 base and J by 1 base, leaving 11 bases between them. Germline CDR1 and CDR2: LNHNV and YYDKDF (reference sequence). This CDR3 is built from 16 residues. In DNA, the CDR3 is TGTGCCACCAGCAGAGTTGCTAGCTCCAGCAATCAGCCCCAGCATTTT. Protein: CATSRVASSSNQPQHF.

This clonotype was detected a few times. V and J are TRBV6-5 and TRBJ1-2; D may be TRBD1 (5 bases). The CDR3 has 15 amino acids. Germline values: CDR1 MNHEY, CDR2 SVGAGI. Trimming left V 5 bases short and J 2 bases short, with 15 bases between. DNA for the CDR3: TGTGCCAGCAGTGCTTCAATCGGGGGGAACTATGGCTACACCTTC. This encodes CASSASIGGNYGYTF.

CDR3 amino acids: CASSLEGSGDEQFF. CDR3 coding DNA: TGCGCCAGCAGCTTGGAGGGTAGCGGGGACGAGCAGTTCTTC. V gene TRBV5-1 combines with J gene TRBJ2-1; 8 bases map to TRBD2. V gave up 0 bases and J gave up 10 bases; unmatched junction bases: 6. The CDR3 is 14 amino acids. Germline CDR1 SGHRS, CDR2 YFSETQ.

The V call is TRBV3-1, the J call TRBJ2-6; a weak D match, TRBD1 (5 bases). This CDR3 contains 19 residues. Trimming took 0 bases from V and 1 from J, leaving 16 bases between them. CDR1 LGHDT and CDR2 YNNKEL come from the germline V gene (reference sequence). CDR3 nucleotides: TGTGCCAGCAGCCAAGAGACAGCCAAACGGAGTTCTGGGGCCAACGTCCTGACTTTC. This gives the protein CASSQETAKRSSGANVLTF.

This clonotype turned up a few times. The V and J genes are TRBV28 and TRBJ2-5; 8 bases line up with TRBD1. CDR1 is MDHEN and CDR2 is SYDVKM in the germline V gene. This CDR3 region has 14 residues. The junction had 6 bases not matched to a gene; V was cut back by 7 bases and J by 2 bases. The CDR3 sequence: CASIRGRLQETQYF. The CDR3 DNA reads TGTGCCAGCATCAGGGGGCGCCTTCAAGAGACCCAGTACTTC. The full variable domain, completed using reference TRBV28 and TRBJ2-5, is DVKVTQSSRYLVKRTGEKVFLECVQDMDHENMFWYRQDPGLGLRLIYFSYDVKMKEKGDIPEGYSVSREKKERFSLILESASTNQTSMYLCASIRGRLQETQYFGPGTRLLVL.

This clonotype has a single count. V is TRBV20-1 and J is TRBJ2-1; 13 nucleotides match TRBD2. V shed 3 bases, J shed 9 bases, and the junction held 5 bases outside the gene matches. Per germline, CDR1 DFQATT and CDR2 SNEGSKA (reference sequence). The CDR3 consists of 14 residues. Here the CDR3 reads CSASGTSGVGEQFF. The CDR3 DNA follows: TGCAGTGCTAGTGGGACTAGCGGGGTTGGTGAGCAGTTCTTC.

The chain employs TRBV7-2 and TRBJ2-1, with TRBD2 matching 9 bases. Losses at the gene ends were 2 bases for V and 9 bases for J; bases not matched to a gene: 8. Germline loops: CDR1 SGHTA, CDR2 FQGNSA. This CDR3 has 15 residues. In DNA form, the CDR3 reads TGTGCCAGCAGCTTAATTGGCGGGGGGGCCAGTGAGCAGTTCTTC. Translated: CASSLIGGGASEQFF.

The rearrangement joins TRBV20-1 to TRBJ1-2; 7 bases map to TRBD1. V was clipped by 6 bases and J by 5 bases; unmatched bases: 9. The germline V gene encodes CDR1 DFQATT and CDR2 SNEGSKA (reference sequence). This CDR3 is 13 amino acids long. As DNA, the CDR3 is TGCAGTGCCAAACCGGGACAGTGGTATGGCTACACCTTC. Its translation is CSAKPGQWYGYTF.

The V call is TRBV6-5, the J call TRBJ2-4; TRBD2 agrees at 14 bases. The V gene's germline CDR1 is MNHEY and CDR2 SVGAGI. The CDR3 has 19 residues. Losses at the gene ends were 0 bases for V and 1 base for J; bases not matched to a gene: 5. The DNA of the CDR3 is TGTGCCAGCAGTTACTCAGGGACTAGCGGGGGTGGGGCCAAAAACATTCAGTACTTC. Amino acids: CASSYSGTSGGGAKNIQYF.

This clonotype appeared once. A junction boundary mismatches the germline segment, possibly from a read error. This chain links TRBV12-3 or TRBV12-4 with TRBJ2-3; 7 bases fit TRBD1. The CDR3 runs 14 residues. The CDR3 bases are TGTGCCAACAGTAGGGGGCAGGCAAAAGATACGCAGTATTTT. It translates to CANSRGQAKDTQYF.

For the CDR3, the DNA is TGTGCCAGCAGCTTAGAGGGGGGCCGGGGCAATGAGCAGTTCTTC. It translates to CASSLEGGRGNEQFF. This chain links TRBV11-2 with TRBJ2-1; either TRBD1 or TRBD2 may fit D (6 bases each). V gave up 0 bases and J gave up 6 bases, with 12 bases separating them. The CDR3 has 15 amino acids. Germline CDR1 and CDR2: SGHAT and FQNNGV.

CDR3 amino acids: CASSLGGVIAGYTF. The CDR3 nucleotides are TGTGCCAGCAGCTTAGGGGGGGTAATTGCTGGCTACACCTTC. V gene TRBV7-8 combines with J gene TRBJ1-2, with D tentatively TRBD1 (5 bases). V gave up 1 base and J gave up 7 bases, with 13 bases separating them. Germline loops: CDR1 SGHVS, CDR2 FQNEAQ. This CDR3 comprises 14 residues. Based on the CDR3 plus reference TRBV7-8 and TRBJ1-2, the full variable domain is GAGVSQSPRYKVAKRGQDVALRCDPISGHVSLFWYQQALGQGPEFLTYFQNEAQLDKSGLPSDRFFAERPEGSVSTLKIQRTQQEDSAVYLCASSLGGVIAGYTFGSGTRLTVV.

This clonotype has more than one count but fewer than ten. This chain uses TRBV2 with TRBJ2-4; tentatively, D is TRBD2 (5 bases). The V end was cut by 1 base, the J end by 9 bases, with 7 bases between. The CDR3 runs 12 residues. Germline V gives CDR1 SNHLY, CDR2 FYNNEI. CDR3 sequence: CASSEGRGIQYF. In DNA form, the CDR3 reads TGTGCCAGCAGTGAAGGACGGGGCATTCAGTACTTC.

The rearrangement joins TRBV2 to TRBJ2-5, with a weak D call TRBD2 (6 bases). The DNA matches TRBJ2-7 better at its end, which makes the J call doubtful. The CDR3 has 13 residues. Looked up from germline, CDR1 is SNHLY and CDR2 is FYNNEI. This chain's CDR3 is CASTTGRGYEQYF. The CDR3 DNA sequence: TGTGCCAGCACTACGGGGCGGGGTTACGAGCAGTACTTC.

This clonotype was counted between two and nine times. The chain recombines TRBV7-9 with TRBJ2-3; the D gene could be TRBD1 or TRBD2 (6 bases each). The germline V gene has CDR1 SEHNR and CDR2 FQNEAQ (reference sequence). This CDR3 region has 18 residues. Trimming stripped 5 bases from V and 0 bases from J, with 21 bases between. The CDR3 sequence is CASSPRLGGATSTDTQYF. CDR3 DNA: TGTGCCAGCAGCCCCCGGTTGGGGGGCGCGACTAGCACAGATACGCAGTATTTT.